The 28 T cell receptor beta chains below were found in one sample sequenced in a study of patients and donors after allogeneic stem cell transplantation. TCRdb reprocessed the RT-PCR reads with MiXCR, giving one entry per CDR3 protein. The sample records roughly 230,000 distinct CDR3 sequences, 13% to 15% being singletons. Specimen: blood, either unsorted or a sorted T cell fraction (not recorded which). The receptors come from a human donor who was either an allogeneic HSCT recipient or a stem cell or donor lymphocyte infusion donor (not recorded which). It is not recorded whose cells these are; they may come from a transplant donor.

V and J are TRBV7-8 and TRBJ2-2; no definite D call. Germline CDR1 and CDR2: SGHVS and FQNEAQ. This CDR3 has 13 amino acids. V shed 2 bases and J shed 4 bases, with 5 bases lying between them. CDR3 residues: CASSLYSTGELFF. Here the CDR3 DNA reads TGTGCCAGCAGCTTATATAGCACCGGGGAGCTGTTTTTT.

This clonotype was seen only a few times. The chain's CDR3 is CASRTGRYTGELFF. The CDR3 nucleotides are TGTGCCAGTCGGACAGGGAGGTACACCGGGGAGCTGTTTTTT. The rearrangement joins TRBV27 to TRBJ2-2, with 8 bases that match TRBD1. CDR3 length: 14 residues. V trimming: 9 bases; J trimming: 3 bases; junction bases outside the gene matches: 6. Germline CDR1 and CDR2: MNHEY and SMNVEV (reference sequence).

This clonotype was seen more than once but under ten times. This sequence joins TRBV29-1 and TRBJ2-1, with 13 bases identical to TRBD2. The CDR3 contains 12 residues. V was clipped by 7 bases and J by 15 bases; unmatched bases: 9. Looked up from germline, CDR1 is SQVTM and CDR2 is ANQGSEA. The DNA of the CDR3 is TGCAGCGGCACTAGCGGGGGGGCCAGCCGGTTCTTC. It specifies CSGTSGGASRFF.

This clonotype came up many times. The chain has TRBV5-6 and TRBJ2-5; 9 nucleotides align to TRBD2. Germline trimming cut 4 bases from V and 8 bases from J; bases unmatched to any gene: 9. The CDR3 spans 14 residues. CDR1 and CDR2 from the germline V gene are SGHDT and YYEEEE. The chain's CDR3 is CASSQRGAPGTQYF. In nucleotides, the CDR3 is TGTGCCAGCAGCCAGCGGGGGGCCCCAGGAACCCAGTACTTC.

This clonotype was seen a handful of times. This rearrangement joins TRBV5-1 to TRBJ2-7, with D perhaps being TRBD1 or TRBD2 (7 bases each). CDR3 length equals 16 residues. Germline CDR1 and CDR2: SGHRS and YFSETQ. The V end lost 4 bases, the J end lost 0 bases, and 17 bases lay between the germline ends. CDR3 sequence reads: CASSPGGGGSSYEQYF. The CDR3 DNA reads as TGCGCCAGCAGCCCCGGGGGAGGGGGCAGCTCCTACGAGCAGTACTTC.

The sample holds a few counts of this clonotype. The V and J genes are TRBV20-1 and TRBJ1-1, with a tentative D call TRBD1 (6 bases). CDR1 and CDR2 from the germline V gene are DFQATT and SNEGSKA (reference sequence). The CDR3 extends over 13 amino acids. V lost 6 bases to trimming and J lost 1 base, with 12 bases between them. CDR3 residues: CSAGGGENTEAFF. CDR3 sequence (DNA): TGCAGTGCGGGAGGGGGGGAGAACACTGAAGCTTTCTTT.

This clonotype has ten or more counts. The gene calls are TRBV12-3 or TRBV12-4 and TRBJ2-5; D is perhaps TRBD2 (7 bases). Trimming pared 6 bases from V and 2 bases from J, leaving 19 bases between. The CDR3 is made up of 16 amino acids. The CDR3 region is CASRIGGPTTQETQYF. The CDR3, as DNA: TGTGCCAGCAGGATCGGGGGGCCAACCACTCAAGAGACCCAGTACTTC.

This clonotype appeared a few times. The genes are TRBV6-5 and TRBJ1-5, with D possibly being TRBD1 (5 bases). Germline CDR1 MNHEY, CDR2 SVGAGI. This CDR3 region has 17 residues. Trimming took off 0 bases at V and 5 bases at J, with 17 bases between the two ends. CDR3 region: CASSYSTDPGGDQPQHF. The CDR3 DNA reads TGTGCCAGCAGTTACTCTACCGACCCGGGAGGGGATCAGCCCCAGCATTTT.

In this sample, this clonotype turned up a few times. The V and J genes are TRBV23-1 and TRBJ2-1; 8 bases are a match to TRBD2. TRBV23-1 qualifies as an ORF whose function is uncertain. Trimming took 6 bases from V and 7 from J; bases not matched to a gene: 11. This CDR3 region has 15 residues. The CDR3: CASSPGTRLGNEQFF. In nucleotides, the CDR3 is TGCGCCAGCAGCCCCGGGACTAGGCTGGGGAATGAGCAGTTCTTC.

This clonotype appeared a few times. The J gene is TRBJ1-2, the V gene TRBV21-1; no DNA check was done on the table's D call, TRBD1. TRBV21-1 is a pseudogene segment. The CDR3 consists of 15 residues. The CDR3 loop is CASSKWRGATYGYTF. The DNA of the CDR3 is TGTGCCAGCAGCAAATGGAGAGGGGCAACCTATGGCTACACCTTC.

This clonotype was detected only a few times. The J gene is TRBJ1-1, the V gene TRBV5-6; possible D gene TRBD1, 5 bases. Germline loops: CDR1 SGHDT, CDR2 YYEEEE. The CDR3 consists of 14 residues. The V gene lost 0 bases and the J gene lost 11 bases, with 17 bases spanning the gap. CDR3 in amino acids: CASSLGGSGSRAFF. The CDR3 bases are TGTGCCAGCAGCTTGGGCGGTTCAGGGTCGCGGGCTTTCTTT.

This clonotype has ten or more counts. The chain is built from TRBV6-1 and TRBJ1-5; no clear D gene. Germline V CDR1 and CDR2: MNHNS, SASEGT. This CDR3 is built from 13 residues. The ends were cut back, 1 base at V and 8 bases at J, with 9 bases in the middle. In nucleotides, the CDR3 is TGTGCCAGCAGTGAAGGGTCGAAGGAGCCCCAGCATTTT. It specifies CASSEGSKEPQHF.

The chain has TRBV27 and TRBJ2-1, with TRBD2 as a possible D gene (5 bases). With 2 bases removed from V and 0 bases from J, the gap between germline ends came to 20 bases. The length of the CDR3 is 19 residues. Looked up from germline, CDR1 is MNHEY and CDR2 is SMNVEV (reference sequence). The CDR3 nucleotides are TGTGCCAGCAGTTTAACGCCTCCTCTAGCCTGGAGCTCCTACAATGAGCAGTTCTTC. Amino acid sequence: CASSLTPPLAWSSYNEQFF.

Only one count was recorded for this clonotype. The chain links TRBV29-1 to TRBJ1-2; 7 bases agree with TRBD1. V dropped 5 bases and J dropped 4; count of bases not matched to a gene: 7. CDR1 is SQVTM, CDR2 ANQGSEA, per germline. This CDR3 contains 13 residues. This CDR3 is CSVLPGGIYGYTF. CDR3 coding DNA: TGCAGCGTTCTGCCAGGGGGAATCTATGGCTACACCTTC.

This clonotype has only a few counts. The chain couples TRBV2 to TRBJ2-3, with a tentative D call TRBD1 (6 bases). This CDR3 region has 15 residues. V lost 2 bases and J lost 5, with 14 bases in between. In germline, CDR1 is SNHLY, CDR2 FYNNEI. Here the CDR3 reads CASSEIGGRGDTQYF. The DNA for the CDR3 is TGTGCCAGCAGTGAAATTGGGGGCCGGGGAGATACGCAGTATTTT.

This clonotype occurred a few times. The rearrangement uses TRBV18 and TRBJ1-5, with 7 bases that match TRBD1. The CDR3 has 13 residues. The germline gives CDR1 KGHSH, CDR2 LQKENI. The junction had 2 bases not matched to a gene; V was cut back by 4 bases and J by 5 bases. CDR3 in amino acids: CASSQGQDQPQHF. The CDR3 nucleotides are TGTGCCAGCTCACAAGGACAGGATCAGCCCCAGCATTTT.

This clonotype was seen at least ten times. J is TRBJ1-5 and V is TRBV25-1; 10 bases agree with TRBD1. CDR1 and CDR2 (germline): MGHDK, SYGVNS. V lost 1 base, J lost 2 bases, and 2 bases stayed unmatched. The length of the CDR3 is 16 residues. Here the CDR3 DNA reads TGTGCCAGCAGTGAATCCGGGACAGGGGGCAATCAGCCCCAGCATTTT. This codes for CASSESGTGGNQPQHF.

This clonotype has more than one count but fewer than ten. The rearrangement uses TRBV20-1 and TRBJ2-3, with 8 bases identical to TRBD2. V dropped 3 bases and J dropped 4; count of bases not matched to a gene: 9. This CDR3 spans 15 amino acids. Germline loops: CDR1 DFQATT, CDR2 SNEGSKA (reference sequence). CDR3 sequence: CSASVGGRWPDTQYF. The CDR3 DNA follows: TGCAGTGCTAGCGTTGGCGGGAGGTGGCCAGATACGCAGTATTTT.

This clonotype was seen a few times. This chain joins TRBV19 and TRBJ1-1; TRBD1 is a possible D gene (5 bases). The CDR3 has 14 residues. Germline V gives CDR1 LNHDA, CDR2 SQIVND (reference sequence). Deletions cut 7 bases from V and 1 base from J, with 13 bases between. The CDR3, as DNA: TGTGCCAGTACCCGGTTAGGGGCGAACACTGAAGCTTTCTTT. Translated, it gives CASTRLGANTEAFF.

As to this clonotype: Its ends do not fully match the called genes, so a read error is possible. The V call is TRBV28, the J call TRBJ1-4, with D unresolved. Germline-derived CDR1 and CDR2 are MDHEN and SYDVKM. The CDR3 spans 13 residues. In DNA, the CDR3 is TGTGCTAGCAGTTTAGCAGAAAATGAAAAACTGTTTTTT. Its protein is CASSLAENEKLFF.

Turning to this clonotype: One junction end does not reproduce the germline sequence, and a read error may be involved. The rearrangement uses TRBV7-7 and TRBJ2-1, with 8 bases identical to TRBD2. The CDR3 consists of 15 residues. Germline V lookup: CDR1 SSHAT, CDR2 FNYEAQ (reference sequence). The CDR3 loop reads CASSPRGGPYNEQFF. The CDR3 DNA follows: TGTGCTAGCAGCCCACGGGGGGGCCCCTACAATGAGCAGTTCTTC.

There are a few counts of this clonotype. This rearrangement joins TRBV5-1 to TRBJ2-1; 8 bases line up with TRBD2. There are 14 residues in the CDR3. CDR1 and CDR2 (germline): SGHRS, YFSETQ. The V and J ends lost 0 bases and 8 bases, in that order; junction bases with no gene match: 4. CDR3 bases: TGCGCCAGCAGCTTGGTTAGCGGGATGCATGAGCAGTTCTTC. As protein: CASSLVSGMHEQFF.

This clonotype was seen a handful of times. The J gene is TRBJ1-1, the V gene TRBV19; 7 nucleotides agree with TRBD1. The trim removed 9 bases at V and 1 base at J, leaving 11 bases unmatched. In germline, CDR1 is LNHDA, CDR2 SQIVND (reference sequence). CDR3 size: 15 residues. CDR3 in amino acids: CASSFRGTENTEAFF. The CDR3, as DNA: TGTGCCAGCAGCTTTAGGGGGACAGAGAACACTGAAGCTTTCTTT.

This clonotype was counted many times. The V gene is TRBV7-9, the J gene TRBJ2-3; maybe TRBD2 (5 bases). Looked up from germline, CDR1 is SEHNR and CDR2 is FQNEAQ (reference sequence). Trimming shortened V by 5 bases and J by 3 bases, and 18 bases separated the two germline ends. This CDR3 is 16 amino acids long. CDR3 DNA: TGTGCCAGCAGCCCCCTCCAAGAGGGAATTACAGATACGCAGTATTTT. It translates to CASSPLQEGITDTQYF.

The chain couples TRBV6-1 to TRBJ2-7, with 11 bases lining up with TRBD2. This CDR3 is 16 amino acids long. Trimming cost V 8 bases and J 3 bases; bases outside gene matches: 12. Per germline, CDR1 MNHNS and CDR2 SASEGT. In DNA, the CDR3 is TGTGCCAGCGCACGAACTTTGACTAGCGGGGTCTACGAGCAGTACTTC. This gives the protein CASARTLTSGVYEQYF.

The chain employs TRBV6-1 and TRBJ1-1, with 9 bases lining up with TRBD1. Germline V gives CDR1 MNHNS, CDR2 SASEGT. The V and J ends lost 3 bases and 4 bases, in that order; junction bases with no gene match: 6. The CDR3 contains 15 residues. CDR3: CASSDTGGLSTEAFF. In DNA form, the CDR3 reads TGTGCCAGCAGTGATACAGGGGGCTTGAGCACTGAAGCTTTCTTT.

The rearrangement joins TRBV5-1 to TRBJ2-3; 14 nucleotides match TRBD2. The germline V gene has CDR1 SGHRS and CDR2 YFSETQ. Unmatched junction bases numbered 8, after V lost 0 bases and J lost 2 bases. The CDR3 is 19 residues long. CDR3 bases: TGCGCCAGCAGCTTGGGGGGACTAGCGGGGGAAAGATACACAGATACGCAGTATTTT. Protein sequence: CASSLGGLAGERYTDTQYF.

This clonotype was counted between two and nine times. The chain uses TRBV5-1 and TRBJ2-7, with D unclear. Looked up from germline, CDR1 is SGHRS and CDR2 is YFSETQ. Trimming stripped 0 bases from V and 3 bases from J, with 13 bases between. The CDR3 runs 15 residues. The CDR3 loop reads CASSLDGGTNYEQYF. The CDR3 DNA follows: TGCGCCAGCAGCTTGGACGGCGGAACTAACTACGAGCAGTACTTC.